Shown below are 18 T cell receptor beta chains from a single sample sequenced in a study of blood T cells in healthy people across ages (dated by TCRdb to between 2015 and 2016). Libraries were built with 5' RACE. Data came from an Illumina HiSeq 2500. The second PCR ran for roughly 7 to 11 cycles and used a J-beta primer mix along with a sample-barcoded 5' primer. The public reads were reprocessed in TCRdb via fastp at Q25 and MiXCR, keeping in-frame beta chains. Here each entry gathers all rows of one CDR3 protein and keeps the most common genes and DNA. The sample table contains roughly 1,700,000 distinct CDR3 sequences; only one count was recorded for 28% of them. The ten largest clones take up 7.7% of the sample. Material: blood. The receptors originated from a woman aged 25 to 39 in good health.

Worth noting for this clonotype: A much bigger clone sits one base away, suggesting this may be a read error. This chain connects TRBV12-3 or TRBV12-4 to TRBJ1-5; the D is unclear. The CDR3 is 13 amino acids. CDR3 residues: CVSSLATNQPQHF. The CDR3 DNA reads as TGTGTCAGCAGTTTAGCGACCAATCAGCCCCAGCATTTT.

This chain links TRBV28 with TRBJ1-6; no reliable D call. Between the trimmed V and J ends, which lost 7 bases and 15 bases, there was a span of 22 bases. CDR1 MDHEN and CDR2 SYDVKM come from the germline V gene. The CDR3 extends over 14 amino acids. CDR3 nucleotides: TGTGCCAGCAAAGTAATCGGGGTGTTTCAGGTCCTCCACTTT. Its translation: CASKVIGVFQVLHF.

This clonotype showed up many times. V is TRBV3-1 and J is TRBJ2-1, with 7 bases fitting TRBD1. The J segment lost 9 bases and the V segment lost 4 bases, leaving 3 bases of the junction unmatched. This CDR3 comprises 12 residues. Germline CDR1 reads LGHDT; CDR2 reads YNNKEL (reference sequence). CDR3 amino acids: CASSPWTGEQFF. Written as DNA, the CDR3 is TGTGCCAGCAGCCCGTGGACAGGTGAGCAGTTCTTC.

The chain links TRBV14 to TRBJ2-3; D remains unclear. The CDR3 totals 14 residues. Germline CDR1 is SGHDN and CDR2 is FVKESK. Between the trimmed V and J ends, which lost 1 base and 5 bases, there was a span of 10 bases. The CDR3 nucleotides read TGTGCCAGCAGCCAAGGTAGTTTCGGAGATACGCAGTATTTT. Translation gives CASSQGSFGDTQYF.

Points on this clonotype: Being one base from a much bigger clone, this may be a read error. V is TRBV3-1 and J is TRBJ2-1; D may correspond to TRBD1 or TRBD2 (5 bases each). The CDR3 is 14 amino acids. The V gene's germline CDR1 is LGHDT and CDR2 YNNKEL (reference sequence). Trimming took off 0 bases at V and 13 bases at J, with 16 bases between the two ends. CDR3 in amino acids: CASSQEWGRETQFF. The CDR3 nucleotides read TGTGCCAGCAGCCAAGAGTGGGGGAGAGAGACCCAGTTCTTC.

Only one count was recorded for this clonotype. This chain joins TRBV7-9 and TRBJ1-5; 9 bases are a match to TRBD1. V shed 3 bases, J shed 4 bases, and the junction held 7 bases outside the gene matches. Germline assignment: CDR1 SEHNR and CDR2 FQNEAQ (reference sequence). The CDR3 is made up of 16 amino acids. CDR3 bases: TGTGCCAGCAGCTTGGCCGGGACAGGGAGGAATCAGCCCCAGCATTTT. It codes for CASSLAGTGRNQPQHF.

This clonotype was detected only once. CDR3 region: CASRPPDGYTGELFF. The CDR3 region has the DNA TGTGCCAGCAGGCCCCCGGACGGGTACACCGGGGAGCTGTTTTTT. The rearrangement links TRBV2 to TRBJ2-2; D unresolved. Germline CDR1 reads SNHLY; CDR2 reads FYNNEI. With 6 bases removed from V and 3 bases from J, the gap between germline ends came to 14 bases. The CDR3 loop spans 15 amino acids. The full variable domain, rest sourced from reference TRBV2 and TRBJ2-2, is EPEVTQTPSHQVTQMGQEVILRCVPISNHLYFYWYRQILGQKVEFLVSFYNNEISEKSEIFDDQFSVERPDGSNFTLKIRSTKLEDSAMYFCASRPPDGYTGELFFGEGSRLTVL.

This clonotype was seen only a few times. The J gene is TRBJ2-4, the V gene TRBV5-6, with 9 nucleotides matching TRBD2. The CDR3 length is 17 residues. From germline, CDR1 is SGHDT and CDR2 YYEEEE. The V and J ends lost 2 bases and 0 bases, in that order; junction bases with no gene match: 6. The CDR3 nucleotides read TGTGCCAGCAGCTTACTTCTAGCGGGGCTAGCCAAAAACATTCAGTACTTC. Its translation: CASSLLLAGLAKNIQYF.

The V call is TRBV3-1, the J call TRBJ1-5; D unclear. Germline values: CDR1 LGHDT, CDR2 YNNKEL (reference sequence). V dropped 4 bases and J dropped 7 bases, with 8 bases sitting between them. This CDR3 contains 12 residues. The CDR3 DNA sequence: TGTGCCAGCAGCCCGTCGGGGCAGCCCCAGCATTTT. It encodes CASSPSGQPQHF.

This clonotype has just a few counts. The chain joins TRBV7-2 to TRBJ1-2, with D hard to call. This CDR3 region has 15 residues. V was trimmed by 5 bases and J by 3 bases, leaving 16 bases between them. Looked up from germline, CDR1 is SGHTA and CDR2 is FQGNSA. The CDR3 nucleotides are TGTGCCAGCAGCCCCTCCTACTCGGATTACTATGGCTACACCTTC. Protein product: CASSPSYSDYYGYTF. The entire variable domain, with the rest obtained from reference TRBV7-2 and TRBJ1-2, is as follows: GAGVSQSPSNKVTEKGKDVELRCDPISGHTALYWYRQSLGQGLEFLIYFQGNSAPDKSGLPSDRFSAERTGGSVSTLTIQRTQQEDSAVYLCASSPSYSDYYGYTFGSGTRLTVV.

The chain joins TRBV5-5 to TRBJ2-2; TRBD1 aligns across 9 bases. The V gene end was trimmed by 4 bases and the J gene end by 4 bases; junction bases not matched to a gene: 5. CDR1 and CDR2 from the germline V gene are SGHKS and YYEKEE (reference sequence). The CDR3 loop spans 15 amino acids. CDR3 DNA sequence: TGTGCCAGCAGCGGGGACAGGGTAATCACCGGGGAGCTGTTTTTT. Its protein is CASSGDRVITGELFF.

The table lists this clonotype with many counts. This chain connects TRBV29-1 to TRBJ1-2; TRBD1 might be the D (5 bases). From germline, CDR1 is SQVTM and CDR2 ANQGSEA. V was cut by 4 bases and J by 4 bases, with 13 bases left in between. CDR3 length equals 13 residues. For the CDR3, the DNA is TGCAGCGTTGGGGGGGTTGCCGGCTATGGCTACACCTTC. The encoded protein is CSVGGVAGYGYTF.

This clonotype has only a few counts. The J gene is TRBJ1-5, the V gene TRBV20-1; D unresolved. Germline CDR1 DFQATT, CDR2 SNEGSKA (reference sequence). The CDR3 has 12 residues. Trimming stripped 1 base from V and 4 bases from J, with 5 bases between. In DNA, the CDR3 is TGCAGTGCTAGAGGTCAAAATCAGCCCCAGCATTTT. Its translation: CSARGQNQPQHF.

With respect to this clonotype: One base away lies a much larger clone, so this may be a sequencing read error. The V gene is TRBV5-5, the J gene TRBJ2-3, with D possibly being TRBD1 (5 bases). The CDR3 is 14 residues long. The germline V gene has CDR1 SGHKS and CDR2 YYEKEE (reference sequence). The CDR3 loop reads CTSSQGTGPDTQYF. As DNA, the CDR3 is TGTACCAGCAGCCAGGGCACAGGTCCAGATACGCAGTATTTT. The whole variable domain, filled in from reference TRBV5-5 and TRBJ2-3, reads DAGVTQSPTHLIKTRGQQVTLRCSPISGHKSVSWYQQVLGQGPQFIFQYYEKEERGRGNFPDRFSARQFPNYSSELNVNALLLGDSALYLCTSSQGTGPDTQYFGPGTRLTVL.

The chain recombines TRBV12-3 or TRBV12-4 with TRBJ2-3; D is possibly TRBD2 (5 bases). Trimming stripped 2 bases from V and 5 bases from J, with 8 bases between. The CDR3 covers 13 residues. This CDR3 is CASSLSGIDTQYF. The CDR3 bases are TGTGCCAGCAGTTTATCGGGGATAGATACGCAGTATTTT.

The rearrangement joins TRBV6-1 to TRBJ2-3; 10 bases are shared with TRBD2. In germline, CDR1 is MNHNS, CDR2 SASEGT. The CDR3 extends over 14 amino acids. The junction had 4 bases not matched to a gene; V was cut back by 2 bases and J by 8 bases. Written as DNA, the CDR3 is TGTGCCAGCAGTGAACTAGCGGGAGAAGGTACGCAGTATTTT. This sequence encodes CASSELAGEGTQYF.

The chain is built from TRBV20-1 and TRBJ2-2; weak D call: TRBD2 (6 bases). This CDR3 region has 15 residues. CDR1 DFQATT and CDR2 SNEGSKA come from the germline V gene (reference sequence). V dropped 2 bases and J dropped 2 bases, with 12 bases sitting between them. Here the CDR3 DNA reads TGCAGTGCTAGAACCGGGACTTTCAACACCGGGGAGCTGTTTTTT. Its translation: CSARTGTFNTGELFF.

Details on this clonotype: Since a much larger clone is just one base distant, this may be a read error. The CDR3 DNA reads as TGTGCCAGCCCCAGGGGGAGCTCCTACAATGAGCAGTTCTTC. It specifies CASPRGSSYNEQFF. The chain uses TRBV6-6 and TRBJ2-1; the match to TRBD1 covers 7 bases. This CDR3 comprises 14 residues. The germline gives CDR1 MNHNY, CDR2 SVGAGI (reference sequence). The junction had 4 bases not matched to a gene; V was cut back by 8 bases and J by 0 bases.